Sequencing of this T cell receptor (beta chain) was carried out in a study of T cells in Graves' hyperthyroidism and ophthalmopathy. Regarding this clonotype: Its cognate antigen is unknown.

The CDR3 is 15 amino acids. Germline V lookup: CDR1 KGHSH, CDR2 LQKENI. Trimming pared 4 bases from V and 0 bases from J, leaving 12 bases between. There were TCR beta CDR3 regions amplified from RNA transcripts. First-round RT-PCR targeting the TCR CDR3 was performed with the HTBI primer set. TCRdb independently ran MiXCR on the multiplex PCR reads; one entry per CDR3 protein. The sample holds under 350,000 distinct CDR3 sequences, 12% to 15% seen once. Overall study findings and caveats: Most clonotypes expanded in the thyroid (above 0.001) were also present in blood. For ophthalmopathy, model prediction preceded onset by a median approximately 6 months.

Patients affected by ophthalmopathy presented a Clinical Activity Score of at least 3, a NOSPECS grade of at least 4, and disease duration below 3 months. Patients were excluded because of uncontrolled infection, other autoimmune disease, pregnancy or lactation. The sequence came from a middle-aged woman with Graves' ophthalmopathy. The chain employs TRBV18 and TRBJ1-1; D unclear. The sequenced sample consisted of blood. CDR3: CASSLSVKMNTEAFF. The CDR3 nucleotides are TGTGCCAGCTCACTTAGCGTAAAGATGAACACTGAAGCTTTCTTT.